Listed here are 21 T cell receptor beta chains from one sample, sequenced in a study of control samples from healthy donors and cancer patients (dated by TCRdb to between 2020 and 2021). To prepare the library, the immunoSEQ multiplex PCR assay was applied. The immuneACCESS repertoire file appears here via TCRdb, limited to in-frame rearrangements. These files lack a portion of the clones; in checked studies, under half of the deficit traces to unresolved V genes, and the cause of the others is not known. The sample profile shows some 130,000 clones; approximately 92% of them were found once. Jointly, the top ten make up around 5.1% of the sample. Sequenced material: blood. The receptors here all came from a young man in good health.

CDR3 region: CASSGGRQSTDTQYF. CDR3 bases: TGCGCCAGCAGCGGAGGCAGACAAAGCACAGATACGCAGTATTTT. The gene calls are TRBV5-1 and TRBJ2-3, with D possibly matching TRBD2 (5 bases). V shed 4 bases and J shed 0 bases, with 12 bases lying between them. The CDR3 length is 15 residues. Germline lookup yields CDR1 SGHRS and CDR2 YFSETQ.

This chain connects TRBV16 to TRBJ1-3; D is uncertain. From germline, CDR1 is KGHSY and CDR2 FQNENV. V lost 3 bases and J 0 bases, leaving 15 bases between the germline ends. The CDR3 length is 17 residues. The CDR3 nucleotides read TGTGCCAGCAGCCACTGGGTATCCCGCCTCTCTGGAAACACCATATATTTT. This sequence encodes CASSHWVSRLSGNTIYF.

This clone was observed a single time. This chain uses TRBV10-1 with TRBJ2-2; D is ambiguous. With 10 bases removed from V and 7 bases from J, the gap between germline ends came to 19 bases. Germline V lookup: CDR1 WNHNN, CDR2 SYGVQD (reference sequence). The CDR3 totals 14 residues. The CDR3 here is CANLPLGTSGELFF. Written as DNA, the CDR3 is TGCGCCAACCTCCCGTTAGGTACGAGCGGGGAGCTGTTTTTT.

This chain connects TRBV4-1 to TRBJ2-3; D remains ambiguous. This CDR3 comprises 14 residues. Germline V gene data show CDR1 as MGHRA and CDR2 as YSYEKL. V shed 5 bases and J shed 0 bases, with 9 bases lying between them. CDR3 protein: CASSKYPSTDTQYF. CDR3 DNA sequence: TGCGCCAGCAGCAAGTACCCTAGCACAGATACGCAGTATTTT.

The V and J genes are TRBV19 and TRBJ1-1, with D perhaps matching TRBD1 (5 bases). With 3 bases removed from V and 0 bases from J, the gap between germline ends came to 11 bases. This CDR3 comprises 15 residues. Germline V lookup: CDR1 LNHDA, CDR2 SQIVND (reference sequence). The CDR3 bases are TGTGCCAGTAGTATCCAGGGCGACATGAACACTGAAGCTTTCTTT. Amino acid sequence: CASSIQGDMNTEAFF.

This clone was observed once. This sequence joins TRBV3-1 (or the pseudogene TRBV3-2) and TRBJ1-5; D may be TRBD1 (6 bases). CDR1 and CDR2 from the germline V gene are LGHDT and YNNKEL (reference sequence). This CDR3 contains 13 residues. The ends were cut back, 3 bases at V and 9 bases at J, with 12 bases in the middle. The CDR3 here is CASSQGRGMPQHF. CDR3 DNA: TGTGCCAGCAGCCAGGGAAGGGGGATGCCCCAGCATTTT.

This clone has just one count. V is TRBV18 and J is TRBJ2-1; D not resolved. Trimming stripped 3 bases from V and 5 bases from J, with 2 bases between. CDR3 length: 11 residues. CDR1 and CDR2 (germline): KGHSH, LQKENI. CDR3 in DNA: TGTGCCAGCTCACCTAACAATGAGCAGTTCTTC. Its translation: CASSPNNEQFF.

In this sample, this clone turned up once. This chain links TRBV6-5 with TRBJ2-7; 10 nucleotides agree with TRBD1. Trimming took 2 bases from V and 5 from J; bases not matched to a gene: 6. The length of the CDR3 is 15 residues. CDR1 is MNHEY and CDR2 is SVGAGI in the germline V gene. The CDR3 sequence: CASSYAGQGTHEQYF. CDR3 sequence (DNA): TGTGCCAGCAGTTACGCGGGACAGGGGACCCACGAGCAGTACTTC.

The chain links TRBV30 to TRBJ1-4; possibly TRBD1 for D (6 bases). Germline assignment: CDR1 GTSNPN and CDR2 SVGIG (reference sequence). V was pared by 8 bases and J by 5 bases, with 18 bases between. The CDR3 contains 14 residues. CDR3 sequence: CAQDRRGGNEKLFF. The CDR3 DNA is TGTGCCCAGGACAGAAGGGGGGGGAATGAAAAACTGTTTTTT.

J is TRBJ2-5 and V is TRBV12-3 or TRBV12-4, with D unresolved. The CDR3 sequence is 13 residues long. V was cut by 0 bases and J by 5 bases, with 7 bases left in between. CDR3 sequence: CASSLAAGETQYF. The CDR3, as DNA: TGTGCCAGCAGTTTAGCCGCTGGGGAGACCCAGTACTTC.

The chain has TRBV12-5 and TRBJ1-6; D ambiguous. The CDR3 consists of 14 residues. Trimming left V 6 bases short and J 7 bases short, with 13 bases between. The germline CDR1 and CDR2 sequences are LGHNT and FRNRAP. The CDR3 here is CASGHRTSNSPLHF. For the CDR3, the DNA is TGTGCTAGTGGCCACCGGACCTCGAATTCACCCCTCCACTTT.

The genes are TRBV7-9 and TRBJ1-2; 10 positions match TRBD1. Germline CDR1 SEHNR, CDR2 FQNEAQ (reference sequence). The CDR3 is 14 residues long. After removal of 5 bases from V and 7 bases from J, the junction contained 7 bases not matched to a gene. The CDR3 here is CASSATGGKGGYTF. In DNA form, the CDR3 reads TGTGCCAGCAGCGCGACAGGGGGCAAGGGTGGCTACACCTTC.

V and J are TRBV5-1 and TRBJ2-7; 10 bases align to TRBD1. The V gene end was trimmed by 4 bases and the J gene end by 6 bases; junction bases not matched to a gene: 7. This CDR3 comprises 14 residues. Germline lookup yields CDR1 SGHRS and CDR2 YFSETQ. The CDR3 DNA sequence: TGCGCCAGCAGCGGGGGACAGGGGATCATCGAGCAGTACTTC. Translating it yields CASSGGQGIIEQYF. Full variable domain (outside the CDR3, taken from reference TRBV5-1 and TRBJ2-7): KAGVTQTPRYLIKTRGQQVTLSCSPISGHRSVSWYQQTPGQGLQFLFEYFSETQRNKGNFPGRFSGRQFSNSRSEMNVSTLELGDSALYLCASSGGQGIIEQYFGPGTRLTVT.

This clone was observed once. This sequence joins TRBV5-1 and TRBJ1-1; the D gene is possibly TRBD1 (5 bases). Trimming took off 4 bases at V and 4 bases at J, with 17 bases between the two ends. This CDR3 comprises 15 residues. CDR1 is SGHRS, CDR2 YFSETQ, per germline. DNA for the CDR3: TGCGCCAGCAGCCCCTTGGGAGGGGCGGCCACTGAAGCTTTCTTT. Translation: CASSPLGGAATEAFF.

This chain links TRBV7-9 with TRBJ1-6; TRBD1 might be the D (6 bases). Germline CDR1 SEHNR, CDR2 FQNEAQ (reference sequence). The CDR3 consists of 14 residues. V lost 4 bases, J lost 3 bases, and 7 bases lay in between. The CDR3 DNA sequence: TGTGCCAGCAGCTGGGACAACTATAATTCACCCCTCCACTTT. Translation: CASSWDNYNSPLHF.

CDR3 sequence: CASSFRGFHGYTF. The DNA of the CDR3 is TGTGCCAGCAGTTTTCGGGGTTTCCATGGCTACACCTTC. This chain joins TRBV12-3 or TRBV12-4 and TRBJ1-2; D gene ambiguous. V lost 3 bases and J lost 6, with 11 bases in between. The CDR3 has 13 residues.

The V and J genes are TRBV5-4 and TRBJ2-3; 11 bases fit TRBD1. Germline CDR1 SGHNT, CDR2 YYREEE (reference sequence). The CDR3 is made up of 14 amino acids. With 3 bases clipped from V and 3 bases from J, the junction kept 0 bases outside the gene matches. The DNA of the CDR3 is TGTGCCAGCAGCTGGGACAGGGGGACAGATACGCAGTATTTT. Encoded protein: CASSWDRGTDTQYF.

This clone came up once. The chain joins TRBV4-2 to TRBJ2-5; tentatively, D is TRBD1 (6 bases). V dropped 1 base and J dropped 2 bases, with 11 bases sitting between them. CDR3 size: 15 residues. Germline assignment: CDR1 LGHNA and CDR2 YNFKEQ. The CDR3 nucleotides are TGTGCCAGCAGCCAAGGAGGGGGTAAGCAAGAGACCCAGTACTTC. Its protein product is CASSQGGGKQETQYF.

This chain uses TRBV2 with TRBJ1-1; the D is unclear. Between the trimmed V and J ends, which lost 6 bases and 1 base, there was a span of 6 bases. This CDR3 contains 12 residues. CDR1 and CDR2 (germline): SNHLY, FYNNEI. CDR3 nucleotide sequence: TGTGCCAGCAGCCGAAGGAACACTGAAGCTTTCTTT. Amino acid sequence: CASSRRNTEAFF. The full variable domain, completed using reference TRBV2 and TRBJ1-1, is EPEVTQTPSHQVTQMGQEVILRCVPISNHLYFYWYRQILGQKVEFLVSFYNNEISEKSEIFDDQFSVERPDGSNFTLKIRSTKLEDSAMYFCASSRRNTEAFFGQGTRLTVV.

The genes are TRBV13 and TRBJ2-1; 7 bases are shared with TRBD1. Per germline, CDR1 PRHDT and CDR2 FYEKMQ (reference sequence). The junction had 12 bases not matched to a gene; V was cut back by 5 bases and J by 2 bases. The CDR3 is 17 amino acids. The CDR3 reads CASSRYRGHSAYNEQFF. In DNA form, the CDR3 reads TGTGCCAGCAGCCGATACAGGGGACACTCGGCCTACAATGAGCAGTTCTTC.

This rearrangement joins TRBV19 to TRBJ1-3; the D gene is possibly TRBD1 (6 bases). The CDR3 has 14 amino acids. V was shortened by 10 bases and J by 5 bases, with 18 bases between the two germline ends. In germline, CDR1 is LNHDA, CDR2 SQIVND (reference sequence). The chain's CDR3 is CATMGGTSRNTIYF. As DNA, the CDR3 is TGTGCCACTATGGGGGGGACATCAAGAAACACCATATATTTT. Full variable domain (outside the CDR3, taken from reference TRBV19 and TRBJ1-3): DGGITQSPKYLFRKEGQNVTLSCEQNLNHDAMYWYRQDPGQGLRLIYYSQIVNDFQKGDIAEGYSVSREKKESFPLTVTSAQKNPTAFYLCATMGGTSRNTIYFGEGSWLTVV.